The 8 T cell receptor beta chains given below trace back to one sample, sequenced in a study of cytomegalovirus exposure and HLA in healthy donors. Sequencing was performed with immunoSEQ multiplex PCR; in TCRdb, only in-frame clones are kept and a portion is missing. Here the sample spans about 330,000 clones, roughly 89% being singletons. The sequenced sample consisted of PBMCs. The source is a woman younger than 35 in good health and CMV-seronegative.

Note on this clone: The identical CDR3 is also encoded by other nucleotide sequences in the sample. V is TRBV9 and J is TRBJ2-7; tentatively, D is TRBD1 (6 bases). Germline CDR1 and CDR2: SGDLS and YYNGEE. The CDR3 is made up of 14 amino acids. The ends were cut back, 0 bases at V and 2 bases at J, with 9 bases in the middle. CDR3 protein: CASSVGGGTYEQYF. CDR3 DNA sequence: TGTGCCAGCAGCGTAGGAGGGGGAACCTACGAGCAGTACTTC.

The chain links TRBV18 to TRBJ2-1, with TRBD2 matching 7 bases. Trimming took 6 bases from V and 2 from J; bases not matched to a gene: 10. The CDR3 loop spans 16 amino acids. Germline V gives CDR1 KGHSH, CDR2 LQKENI. The CDR3 protein is CASSPTSPGAYNEQFF. Written as DNA, the CDR3 is TGTGCCAGCTCCCCGACTAGCCCGGGCGCCTACAATGAGCAGTTCTTC.

V is TRBV29-1 and J is TRBJ2-1, with D possibly being TRBD1 (5 bases). Germline CDR1 is SQVTM and CDR2 is ANQGSEA. Trimming cost V 7 bases and J 6 bases, with 22 bases left between them. The CDR3 has 15 residues. The CDR3: CSGGRLGGAPNEQFF. The CDR3 DNA sequence: TGCAGCGGTGGGCGCCTCGGTGGGGCCCCCAATGAGCAGTTCTTC.

The chain employs TRBV6-6 and TRBJ2-4, with D maybe TRBD1 (6 bases). The CDR3 length is 16 residues. V shed 4 bases and J shed 2 bases, with 15 bases lying between them. Germline assignment: CDR1 MNHNY and CDR2 SVGAGI (reference sequence). The CDR3 loop is CASSSSLGTTKNIQYF. The CDR3 DNA follows: TGTGCCAGCAGTTCCTCCCTTGGGACAACCAAAAACATTCAGTACTTC.

This sequence joins TRBV5-4 and TRBJ2-2; the D gene is possibly TRBD2 (6 bases). This CDR3 region has 15 residues. Deletions cut 4 bases from V and 4 bases from J, with 14 bases between. Germline-derived CDR1 and CDR2 are SGHNT and YYREEE (reference sequence). CDR3 amino acids: CASSLEGAATGELFF. CDR3 DNA: TGTGCCAGCAGCCTGGAGGGAGCCGCCACCGGGGAGCTGTTTTTT. The variable domain in full, with the rest retrieved from reference TRBV5-4 and TRBJ2-2, is ETGVTQSPTHLIKTRGQQVTLRCSSQSGHNTVSWYQQALGQGPQFIFQYYREEENGRGNFPPRFSGLQFPNYSSELNVNALELDDSALYLCASSLEGAATGELFFGEGSRLTVL.

The chain couples TRBV6-1 to TRBJ2-3; possibly TRBD2 for D (5 bases). The CDR3 length is 13 residues. CDR1 is MNHNS, CDR2 SASEGT, per germline. Trimming left V 7 bases short and J 3 bases short, with 11 bases between. This CDR3 reads CASTSWRTDTQYF. Here the CDR3 DNA reads TGTGCCAGCACCTCCTGGAGGACAGATACGCAGTATTTT.

This clone was picked up a small number of times. This chain links TRBV18 with TRBJ2-1; 7 nucleotides line up with TRBD2. The germline gives CDR1 KGHSH, CDR2 LQKENI. This CDR3 is built from 17 residues. The V and J ends lost 5 bases and 6 bases, in that order; junction bases with no gene match: 16. The CDR3, as DNA: TGTGCCAGCTCATCTCCCTTTGCCCAGTGGGGGGGCAATGAGCAGTTCTTC. Encoded protein: CASSSPFAQWGGNEQFF. Complete variable domain (other parts from reference TRBV18 and TRBJ2-1): NAGVMQNPRHLVRRRGQEARLRCSPMKGHSHVYWYRQLPEEGLKFMVYLQKENIIDESGMPKERFSAEFPKEGPSILRIQQVVRGDSAAYFCASSSPFAQWGGNEQFFGPGTRLTVL.

The rearrangement joins TRBV4-2 to TRBJ2-3; 9 bases line up with TRBD1. Germline V gene sequence: CDR1 LGHNA, CDR2 YNFKEQ. V lost 8 bases to trimming and J lost 2 bases; unmatched junction nucleotides: 11. The CDR3 runs to 16 residues. As DNA, the CDR3 is TGTGCCAGCCGACAGGGGACAGGGACGTTCACAGATACGCAGTATTTT. Amino acids: CASRQGTGTFTDTQYF.